This entry lists 30 T cell receptor beta chains sequenced from one sample in a study of vaccination effects on CD4 cells after COVID-19. These receptors' antigens are unknown. Libraries were prepared by immunoSEQ multiplex PCR; TCRdb keeps only in-frame clonotypes and omits some of them. This sample has 30,000 to 35,000 clones, with about 69% found just once. Before sequencing, viral peptide pools were used by the ViraFEST assay to expand antigen-specific CD4+ T cells. Researchers isolated CD4+ T cells once approximately ten days of culture had elapsed. Infection dated between March and December 2020, before the Alpha, Beta and Delta variants reached the United States. Sequencing used CD4+ T cells from PBMCs cultured with a peptide pool, obtained before COVID-19 vaccination. The receptors here all came from a human donor who had a prior SARS-CoV-2 infection.

This chain joins TRBV28 and TRBJ2-7; 9 bases fit TRBD2. J gave up 0 bases and V 3 bases, and 6 bases lay outside the gene matches. The CDR3 is made up of 16 amino acids. Germline V CDR1 and CDR2: MDHEN, SYDVKM. The DNA of the CDR3 is TGTGCCAGCAGTTTCTACGGACTAGCGAGCTCCTACGAGCAGTACTTC. Translating gives CASSFYGLASSYEQYF.

This clone was seen once. In DNA form, the CDR3 reads TGTGCCAGCAGCTTAGGAGGGAGGGTTACCTACGAGCAGTACTTC. Protein: CASSLGGRVTYEQYF. The chain has TRBV5-5 and TRBJ2-7, with 7 bases fitting TRBD2. The CDR3 has 15 amino acids. CDR1 and CDR2 from the germline V gene are SGHKS and YYEKEE (reference sequence). The V gene end was trimmed by 2 bases and the J gene end by 2 bases; junction bases not matched to a gene: 7.

The J gene is TRBJ2-5, the V gene TRBV6-5; 10 bases are a match to TRBD1. Trimming took 6 bases from V and 3 from J; bases not matched to a gene: 7. The V gene's germline CDR1 is MNHEY and CDR2 SVGAGI. The CDR3 totals 15 residues. Here the CDR3 DNA reads TGTGCCAGCAGCCGGGGACAGGGGCGAAAAGAGACCCAGTACTTC. Its protein product is CASSRGQGRKETQYF.

This sequence joins TRBV5-4 and TRBJ2-5; 7 nucleotides agree with TRBD1. Germline V gene data show CDR1 as SGHNT and CDR2 as YYREEE (reference sequence). Trimming removed 5 bases from V and 5 bases from J; junction bases left unmatched: 12. The CDR3 is made up of 15 amino acids. CDR3 sequence reads: CASSSHRGAAETQYF. The CDR3, as DNA: TGTGCCAGCAGTTCCCACAGGGGTGCTGCGGAGACCCAGTACTTC.

J is TRBJ2-5 and V is TRBV11-2; TRBD1 is a possible D gene (7 bases). The CDR3 extends over 16 amino acids. Germline V gene lookup returns CDR1 SGHAT and CDR2 FQNNGV. The V end lost 0 bases, the J end lost 7 bases, and 18 bases lay between the germline ends. The CDR3 sequence is CASSLDQGGPGTTQYF. In DNA, the CDR3 is TGTGCCAGCAGCTTAGATCAGGGGGGACCGGGGACGACCCAGTACTTC.

The rearrangement uses TRBV18 and TRBJ1-1; D gene ambiguous. The germline V gene encodes CDR1 KGHSH and CDR2 LQKENI. V shed 4 bases and J shed 7 bases, with 10 bases lying between them. This CDR3 region has 12 residues. CDR3 region: CASSLLENEAFF. CDR3 in DNA: TGTGCCAGCTCACTTTTGGAAAATGAAGCTTTCTTT.

The rearrangement uses TRBV9 and TRBJ1-2; D unclear. The CDR3 loop spans 13 amino acids. From germline, CDR1 is SGDLS and CDR2 YYNGEE. Trimming cost V 3 bases and J 7 bases, with 13 bases left between them. The DNA of the CDR3 is TGTGCCAGCAGCGCCACAGTCGGGTTTGGCTACACCTTC. It yields the protein CASSATVGFGYTF. Full variable domain (remainder filled in from reference TRBV9 and TRBJ1-2): DSGVTQTPKHLITATGQRVTLRCSPRSGDLSVYWYQQSLDQGLQFLIQYYNGEERAKGNILERFSAQQFPDLHSELNLSSLELGDSALYFCASSATVGFGYTFGSGTRLTVV.

The chain combines TRBV11-3 with TRBJ2-7; D possibly corresponds to TRBD2 (6 bases). CDR1 and CDR2 (germline): SGHNT, YENEEA. The CDR3 has 15 residues. The V end lost 1 base, the J end lost 2 bases, and 12 bases lay between the germline ends. The CDR3 sequence is CASSLVWDSTYEQYF. In DNA, the CDR3 is TGTGCCAGCAGCTTAGTTTGGGACTCTACCTACGAGCAGTACTTC.

J is TRBJ2-5 and V is TRBV27, with unresolved D. Germline V gives CDR1 MNHEY, CDR2 SMNVEV (reference sequence). The CDR3 totals 13 residues. V was clipped by 2 bases and J by 1 base, with 5 bases between them. The chain's CDR3 is CASSLVPQETQYF. The CDR3 DNA reads TGTGCCAGCAGTTTAGTGCCCCAAGAGACCCAGTACTTC.

The chain uses TRBV5-1 and TRBJ2-1, with a possible D match to TRBD1 (5 bases). The length of the CDR3 is 12 residues. V dropped 4 bases and J dropped 9 bases, with 11 bases sitting between them. Germline CDR1 is SGHRS and CDR2 is YFSETQ. CDR3 sequence reads: CASSLGAGEQFF. The CDR3 region has the DNA TGCGCCAGCAGCCTTGGGGCCGGTGAGCAGTTCTTC.

V usage is TRBV15 and J usage is TRBJ2-6; a possible D gene is TRBD1 (7 bases). Trimming removed 0 bases from V and 1 base from J, with 19 bases in between. The CDR3 sequence is 20 residues long. Germline V CDR1 and CDR2: LNHNV, YYDKDF (reference sequence). The CDR3 DNA sequence: TGTGCCACCAGCAGAGAAATAACAGGGGAGGAGACTTCTGGGGCCAACGTCCTGACTTTC. Translating gives CATSREITGEETSGANVLTF.

V is TRBV7-2 and J is TRBJ2-1; perhaps D is TRBD1 or TRBD2 (8 bases each). Deletions cut 1 base from V and 15 bases from J, with 22 bases between. This CDR3 contains 15 residues. Germline CDR1 and CDR2: SGHTA and FQGNSA. The CDR3 sequence is CASSLGTGFMTSVFF. The CDR3 DNA follows: TGTGCCAGCAGCTTAGGGACAGGGTTTATGACTAGCGTGTTCTTC.

The CDR3 loop reads CASSLNHGGGQETQYF. CDR3 DNA: TGCGCCAGCAGCTTGAACCATGGTGGGGGGCAAGAGACCCAGTACTTC. V gene TRBV5-1 combines with J gene TRBJ2-5, with D possibly being TRBD2 (6 bases). The germline V gene has CDR1 SGHRS and CDR2 YFSETQ. This CDR3 spans 16 amino acids. V lost 1 base to trimming and J lost 2 bases, with 15 bases between them.

This clone has only a few counts. The V call is TRBV3-1 (or the pseudogene TRBV3-2), the J call TRBJ1-6; possibly TRBD1 for D (6 bases). This CDR3 spans 16 amino acids. Germline CDR1 LGHDT, CDR2 YNNKEL (reference sequence). The germline V and J ends were trimmed by 4 bases and 13 bases, with 23 bases remaining between them. The CDR3, as DNA: TGTGCCAGCAGCCGCCAGCCTGCCGGGGGGCTTGCGCCCCTCCACTTT. This translates into CASSRQPAGGLAPLHF.

The chain employs TRBV4-1 and TRBJ2-1; maybe TRBD2 (6 bases). V dropped 0 bases and J dropped 5 bases, with 20 bases sitting between them. The CDR3 has 18 residues. The germline V gene encodes CDR1 MGHRA and CDR2 YSYEKL. The CDR3 DNA follows: TGCGCCAGCAGCCAAGACGCCCCGGCACTAGCTATAAACAATGAGCAGTTCTTC. This translates into CASSQDAPALAINNEQFF.

This clone was recorded a few times. This chain links TRBV5-4 with TRBJ2-7; 12 nucleotides line up with TRBD2. This CDR3 has 15 amino acids. The ends lost 4 bases at V and 6 bases at J; junction bases unmatched: 8. Germline V gene sequence: CDR1 SGHNT, CDR2 YYREEE (reference sequence). The CDR3 region is CASSLAGGQRTEQYF. The DNA for the CDR3 is TGTGCCAGCAGCCTAGCGGGGGGGCAAAGGACCGAGCAGTACTTC. The entire variable domain, with the rest obtained from reference TRBV5-4 and TRBJ2-7, is as follows: ETGVTQSPTHLIKTRGQQVTLRCSSQSGHNTVSWYQQALGQGPQFIFQYYREEENGRGNFPPRFSGLQFPNYSSELNVNALELDDSALYLCASSLAGGQRTEQYFGPGTRLTVT.

This clone was counted between two and nine times. The V call is TRBV6-5, the J call TRBJ2-6, with D unresolved. Trimming left V 2 bases short and J 0 bases short, with 5 bases between. This CDR3 has 15 residues. CDR1 MNHEY and CDR2 SVGAGI come from the germline V gene. The CDR3 DNA sequence: TGTGCCAGCAGTTACGATAGCTCTGGGGCCAACGTCCTGACTTTC. It specifies CASSYDSSGANVLTF.

The CDR3 here is CASKAAGGEQYF. The CDR3 region has the DNA TGTGCCAGCAAAGCAGCTGGGGGAGAGCAGTACTTC. This chain links TRBV2 with TRBJ2-7; TRBD1 or TRBD2 may be the D gene (5 bases each). Trimming took 7 bases from V and 7 from J, leaving 14 bases between them. Looked up from germline, CDR1 is SNHLY and CDR2 is FYNNEI. The length of the CDR3 is 12 residues.

The rearrangement links TRBV5-1 to TRBJ2-2, with 7 bases fitting TRBD2. CDR3 length: 16 residues. Germline CDR1 reads SGHRS; CDR2 reads YFSETQ. After removal of 3 bases from V and 5 bases from J, the junction contained 10 bases not matched to a gene. This CDR3 is CASSSLGSGVTGELFF. DNA of the CDR3: TGCGCCAGCAGCTCCTTAGGGAGCGGGGTTACCGGGGAGCTGTTTTTT.

J is TRBJ1-2 and V is TRBV5-1, with 8 bases matching TRBD1. CDR1 is SGHRS and CDR2 is YFSETQ in the germline V gene. The CDR3 extends over 14 amino acids. V gave up 4 bases and J gave up 5 bases; unmatched junction bases: 7. CDR3 sequence: CASSPQGEGYGYTF. CDR3 in DNA: TGCGCCAGCAGCCCACAGGGGGAAGGGTATGGCTACACCTTC.

The V and J genes are TRBV13 and TRBJ2-1, with 12 bases that match TRBD2. Losses at the gene ends were 5 bases for V and 8 bases for J; bases not matched to a gene: 13. Germline V gene data show CDR1 as PRHDT and CDR2 as FYEKMQ (reference sequence). The length of the CDR3 is 17 residues. CDR3 amino acids: CASSQRLAGVGGDEQFF. CDR3 nucleotide sequence: TGTGCCAGCAGCCAGAGACTAGCGGGAGTAGGGGGGGATGAGCAGTTCTTC.

This clone was picked up a small number of times. The genes are TRBV6-1 and TRBJ1-3, with D tentatively TRBD1 (5 bases). Germline V gene sequence: CDR1 MNHNS, CDR2 SASEGT. V was pared by 3 bases and J by 2 bases, with 11 bases between. The CDR3 runs 15 residues. The CDR3 region has the DNA TGTGCCAGCAGTGAGGGGGATCATCCTGGAAACACCATATATTTT. This encodes CASSEGDHPGNTIYF.

V usage is TRBV30 and J usage is TRBJ1-1, with unresolved D. The V gene lost 7 bases and the J gene lost 4 bases, with 16 bases spanning the gap. The germline CDR1 and CDR2 sequences are GTSNPN and SVGIG (reference sequence). The CDR3 has 13 amino acids. As DNA, the CDR3 is TGTGCCTCTCGACATGGGCGTAGCACTGAAGCTTTCTTT. Its translation: CASRHGRSTEAFF.

The chain combines TRBV5-4 with TRBJ1-2; TRBD1 is a possible D gene (6 bases). The V gene lost 4 bases and the J gene lost 4 bases, with 17 bases spanning the gap. Germline lookup yields CDR1 SGHNT and CDR2 YYREEE (reference sequence). This CDR3 has 15 amino acids. CDR3 residues: CASSLGGQGTYGYTF. CDR3 DNA sequence: TGTGCCAGCAGCCTTGGGGGTCAGGGGACCTATGGCTACACCTTC.

The count of this clone is one. The chain couples TRBV14 to TRBJ1-1; TRBD1 agrees at 7 bases. Looked up from germline, CDR1 is SGHDN and CDR2 is FVKESK. V lost 3 bases, J lost 5 bases, and 6 bases stayed unmatched. The CDR3 consists of 14 residues. CDR3: CASSQLGGGTEAFF. CDR3 in DNA: TGTGCCAGCAGCCAGTTAGGGGGCGGAACTGAAGCTTTCTTT.

This chain connects TRBV1 to TRBJ2-2; the DNA was not compared with TRBD2, the D call given in the table. TRBV1 is annotated as a pseudogene. The CDR3 is made up of 16 amino acids. The CDR3 bases are TGCACCAGGAAGGGGGAGGGAACCGCGAACACCGGGGAGCTGTTTTTT. Translated: CTRKGEGTANTGELFF.

This chain joins TRBV9 and TRBJ1-1; D gene uncertain. The CDR3 is made up of 15 amino acids. Germline values: CDR1 SGDLS, CDR2 YYNGEE. Trimming shortened V by 0 bases and J by 3 bases, and 12 bases separated the two germline ends. The CDR3 sequence: CASSVASSWDTEAFF. CDR3 nucleotides: TGTGCCAGCAGCGTAGCTTCCTCCTGGGACACTGAAGCTTTCTTT.

This clone was counted between two and nine times. The V call is TRBV6-1, the J call TRBJ1-4; the D gene is possibly TRBD1 (6 bases). V lost 8 bases, J lost 8 bases, and 21 bases lay in between. Germline CDR1 reads MNHNS; CDR2 reads SASEGT. The CDR3 is 15 residues long. CDR3 DNA sequence: TGTGCCAGCGCCGCGGTCGCCGGGGGCGCGGAAAAACTGTTTTTT. It encodes CASAAVAGGAEKLFF.

The chain joins TRBV18 to TRBJ2-7, with D maybe TRBD1 (5 bases). The CDR3 runs to 13 residues. Trimming stripped 4 bases from V and 3 bases from J, with 10 bases between. The germline V gene encodes CDR1 KGHSH and CDR2 LQKENI. CDR3 loop: CASSQAGHYEQYF. The CDR3 DNA sequence: TGTGCCAGCTCACAGGCAGGGCACTACGAGCAGTACTTC.

This clone was seen a few times. The chain has TRBV14 and TRBJ2-3; D is perhaps TRBD1 or TRBD2 (5 bases each). This CDR3 region has 19 residues. V shed 3 bases and J shed 2 bases, with 24 bases lying between them. Germline V gives CDR1 SGHDN, CDR2 FVKESK. The CDR3 region is CASSHFSGRDLYNTDTQYF. The CDR3 coding sequence is TGTGCCAGCAGCCACTTCTCGGGGCGAGACCTATACAACACAGATACGCAGTATTTT. Full variable domain (remainder filled in from reference TRBV14 and TRBJ2-3): EAGVTQFPSHSVIEKGQTVTLRCDPISGHDNLYWYRRVMGKEIKFLLHFVKESKQDESGMPNNRFLAERTGGTYSTLKVQPAELEDSGVYFCASSHFSGRDLYNTDTQYFGPGTRLTVL.